The 9 T cell receptor beta chains listed next were all sequenced from one sample in a study of blood T cell repertoires in COVID-19. Profiled with immunoSEQ multiplex PCR; TCRdb holds only in-frame clones, not every one. This sample has 200,000 to 250,000 clones, with about nine tenths found just once. Sequenced sample: peripheral blood. All receptors come from a woman aged 55-70 years who had recovered from COVID-19.

This sequence joins TRBV5-1 and TRBJ2-3; D gene uncertain. Trimming removed 2 bases at V and 7 bases at J, with 14 bases between. The CDR3 has 14 residues. Germline V gene lookup returns CDR1 SGHRS and CDR2 YFSETQ. The CDR3 sequence: CASSFDWSRNTQYF. The CDR3 DNA reads as TGCGCCAGCAGCTTCGACTGGTCTAGGAATACGCAGTATTTT.

This chain links TRBV19 with TRBJ2-6; D unresolved. The CDR3 length is 14 residues. CDR1 LNHDA and CDR2 SQIVND come from the germline V gene (reference sequence). The V gene lost 7 bases and the J gene lost 2 bases, with 9 bases spanning the gap. The CDR3 sequence is CASMESPGANVLTF. The DNA for the CDR3 is TGTGCCAGTATGGAGAGTCCTGGGGCCAACGTCCTGACTTTC.

The chain combines TRBV5-6 with TRBJ2-7; 9 nucleotides line up with TRBD2. The trim removed 1 base at V and 3 bases at J, leaving 5 bases unmatched. Germline V lookup: CDR1 SGHDT, CDR2 YYEEEE. The CDR3 is 15 amino acids. CDR3 coding DNA: TGTGCCAGCAGCTTGCTCACTAGCGGGTTCTACGAGCAGTACTTC. It encodes CASSLLTSGFYEQYF.

V and J are TRBV6-5 and TRBJ2-7; weak D call: TRBD1 (6 bases). The V gene's germline CDR1 is MNHEY and CDR2 SVGAGI. V was clipped by 6 bases and J by 5 bases, with 17 bases between them. This CDR3 contains 14 residues. CDR3 residues: CASRVPSGTHEQYF. The CDR3 DNA sequence: TGTGCCAGCAGAGTCCCCTCAGGGACACACGAGCAGTACTTC.

The chain links TRBV7-9 to TRBJ2-7; D call uncertain. Germline CDR1 is SEHNR and CDR2 is FQNEAQ (reference sequence). V was pared by 2 bases and J by 7 bases, with 9 bases between. The CDR3 runs 12 residues. Here the CDR3 DNA reads TGTGCCAGCAGCTTACCGGTTCTTGAGCAGTACTTC. Its translation is CASSLPVLEQYF. The whole variable domain, filled in from reference TRBV7-9 and TRBJ2-7, reads DTGVSQNPRHKITKRGQNVTFRCDPISEHNRLYWYRQTLGQGPEFLTYFQNEAQLEKSRLLSDRFSAERPKGSFSTLEIQRTEQGDSAMYLCASSLPVLEQYFGPGTRLTVT.

This chain connects TRBV29-1 to TRBJ2-5, with 7 bases that match TRBD1. This CDR3 comprises 12 residues. Unmatched junction bases numbered 2, after V lost 7 bases and J lost 0 bases. The germline CDR1 and CDR2 sequences are SQVTM and ANQGSEA. The CDR3 loop is CSGQGNQETQYF. For the CDR3, the DNA is TGCAGCGGACAGGGAAACCAAGAGACCCAGTACTTC.

The gene calls are TRBV24-1 and TRBJ1-1, with a tentative D call TRBD1 (6 bases). This CDR3 is built from 14 residues. Trimming removed 5 bases at V and 4 bases at J, with 13 bases between. Germline V CDR1 and CDR2: KGHDR, SFDVKD. CDR3 nucleotides: TGTGCCACCAGTGGCACAGGGATCCGCACTGAAGCTTTCTTT. Residues: CATSGTGIRTEAFF.

The chain carries TRBV5-4 and TRBJ2-5; the D gene is possibly TRBD1 (6 bases). Germline-derived CDR1 and CDR2 are SGHNT and YYREEE (reference sequence). Trimming took off 4 bases at V and 3 bases at J, with 10 bases between the two ends. This CDR3 is 13 amino acids long. The CDR3 DNA reads as TGTGCCAGCAGCCCGGGACAAAAAGAGACCCAGTACTTC. Translation gives CASSPGQKETQYF. The variable domain in full, with the rest retrieved from reference TRBV5-4 and TRBJ2-5, is ETGVTQSPTHLIKTRGQQVTLRCSSQSGHNTVSWYQQALGQGPQFIFQYYREEENGRGNFPPRFSGLQFPNYSSELNVNALELDDSALYLCASSPGQKETQYFGPGTRLLVL.

This clone appeared a single time. The V and J genes are TRBV7-8 and TRBJ2-3; 7 positions match TRBD2. Trimming cost V 5 bases and J 0 bases; bases outside gene matches: 5. The CDR3 has 15 amino acids. Germline assignment: CDR1 SGHVS and CDR2 FQNEAQ. In nucleotides, the CDR3 is TGTGCCAGCAGCCCCCTGGGGGGGAGCACAGATACGCAGTATTTT. Its protein is CASSPLGGSTDTQYF.